A selection of T cell receptor beta chains follows, all from one sample in a study of T cell clones after liver transplantation. This table comes from immunoSEQ multiplex PCR, and its TCRdb copy is limited to in-frame clones, with some not included. The sample has roughly 56,000 clones, over 65% seen once. The sample was CD4+ T cells from blood, taken approximately 54 months after liver transplant. The receptor set was obtained from a human patient who received a liver transplant. Certain T cells may be donor cells from the graft. CDR3s include the opening cysteine and the closing phenylalanine or tryptophan. The order of the fields is D gene, J gene, V gene, clone size, CDR3 DNA, CDR3 protein. D genes are given only for firm matches. Size tells how often a clone was seen (once, few, many) or the class of an expanded clone, and some rows leave it out.

D gene: .
J gene: TRBJ2-2
V gene: TRBV9
clone size: .
CDR3 DNA: TGTGCCAGCAGCGTAGAAAGGAGGTGGGGTCCTACCGGGGAGCTGTTTTTT
CDR3 protein: CASSVERRWGPTGELFF

D gene: .
J gene: TRBJ1-5
V gene: TRBV18
clone size: .
CDR3 DNA: TGTGCCAGCTCACCGAACAGGGAGAGGGGCTCCAATCAGCCCCAGCATTTT
CDR3 protein: CASSPNRERGSNQPQHF

D gene: TRBD1
J gene: TRBJ2-3
V gene: TRBV27
clone size: .
CDR3 DNA: TGTGCCAGCAGTGACGGACAGGGGAAGACAGATACGCAGTATTTT
CDR3 protein: CASSDGQGKTDTQYF

D gene: .
J gene: TRBJ2-2
V gene: TRBV30
clone size: once
CDR3 DNA: TGTGCAGGCCAGGCATTCGGGAACACCGGGGAGCTGTTTTTT
CDR3 protein: CAGQAFGNTGELFF

D gene: .
J gene: TRBJ2-3
V gene: TRBV11-3
clone size: .
CDR3 DNA: TGTGCCAGCAGCCCCATTGGTGGTACGCAGTATTTT
CDR3 protein: CASSPIGGTQYF

D gene: .
J gene: TRBJ2-1
V gene: TRBV28
clone size: .
CDR3 DNA: TGTGCCAGCAGTTTTTGGGGGGCTAAGTCCTACAATGAGCAGTTCTTC
CDR3 protein: CASSFWGAKSYNEQFF

D gene: TRBD1
J gene: TRBJ2-5
V gene: TRBV6-1
clone size: .
CDR3 DNA: TGTGCCAGCAGTGAAGGGGACAGGGTATTGGAGACCCAGTACTTC
CDR3 protein: CASSEGDRVLETQYF

D gene: .
J gene: TRBJ2-1
V gene: TRBV2
clone size: .
CDR3 DNA: TGTGCCAGCAGTGAAGCCGTGAATTCGCAGTACAATGAGCAGTTCTTC
CDR3 protein: CASSEAVNSQYNEQFF

D gene: TRBD1
J gene: TRBJ1-6
V gene: TRBV5-4
clone size: few
CDR3 DNA: TGTGCCAGCAGCTTTGGGGGGACAGGGACAAATTCACCCCTCCACTTT
CDR3 protein: CASSFGGTGTNSPLHF

D gene: TRBD1
J gene: TRBJ2-7
V gene: TRBV19
clone size: once
CDR3 DNA: TGTGCCAGTAGTATAGGGCGGGACAGGGCGACGGAGCAGTACTTC
CDR3 protein: CASSIGRDRATEQYF

D gene: TRBD1
J gene: TRBJ2-7
V gene: TRBV4-2
clone size: .
CDR3 DNA: TGTGCCAGCAGCCAACGGACAGGGGGGGCCTACGAGCAGTACTTC
CDR3 protein: CASSQRTGGAYEQYF

D gene: .
J gene: TRBJ2-3
V gene: TRBV11-3
clone size: few
CDR3 DNA: TGTGCCAGCAGCTTAGGGGCGGGCACAGATACGCAGTATTTT
CDR3 protein: CASSLGAGTDTQYF

D gene: TRBD1
J gene: TRBJ2-7
V gene: TRBV19
clone size: .
CDR3 DNA: TGTGCCAGTAGATCTCCGGGACAGCACTACGAGCAGTACTTC
CDR3 protein: CASRSPGQHYEQYF

D gene: TRBD2
J gene: TRBJ2-3
V gene: TRBV7-2
clone size: few
CDR3 DNA: TGTGCCAGCAGCTTGGGACTAGCGGGGGGAGCAGATACGCAGTATTTT
CDR3 protein: CASSLGLAGGADTQYF